A single sample gave rise to the 27 T cell receptor beta chains below, sequenced in a study of blood T cell repertoires in COVID-19. The table came from immunoSEQ multiplex PCR; TCRdb's copy has only in-frame clones and leaves some out. The sample includes about 150,000 clones, less than 90% of them seen just once. Sequences were obtained from peripheral blood. The receptor set was obtained from a woman in her 70s with acute or convalescent COVID-19.

V and J are TRBV29-1 and TRBJ1-4, with no clear D. The V end lost 4 bases, the J end lost 0 bases, and 12 bases lay between the germline ends. The germline gives CDR1 SQVTM, CDR2 ANQGSEA. CDR3 length: 15 residues. CDR3 nucleotides: TGCAGCGTTGCTCAGGAGGGAACAACTAATGAAAAACTGTTTTTT. Translating it yields CSVAQEGTTNEKLFF.

The rearrangement joins TRBV10-2 to TRBJ1-2; D may be TRBD1 (6 bases). V lost 3 bases and J 0 bases, leaving 11 bases between the germline ends. Germline values: CDR1 WSHSY, CDR2 SAAADI. The CDR3 is 15 residues long. The CDR3 DNA is TGCGCCAGCAGTGATATGACAGGAGCTAACTATGGCTACACCTTC. It translates to CASSDMTGANYGYTF.

The genes are TRBV7-9 and TRBJ1-3; D is perhaps TRBD1 (5 bases). Trimming pared 0 bases from V and 4 bases from J, leaving 13 bases between. Looked up from germline, CDR1 is SEHNR and CDR2 is FQNEAQ (reference sequence). The CDR3 length is 16 residues. CDR3 in amino acids: CASSLAGEGYGNTIYF. CDR3 nucleotides: TGTGCCAGCAGCTTAGCGGGGGAGGGATACGGAAACACCATATATTTT.

The chain has TRBV19 and TRBJ1-1; D uncertain. Trimming shortened V by 3 bases and J by 0 bases, and 5 bases separated the two germline ends. The CDR3 totals 13 residues. Germline CDR1 LNHDA, CDR2 SQIVND (reference sequence). The CDR3 DNA follows: TGTGCCAGTAGTATTGGAGTGAACACTGAAGCTTTCTTT. This sequence encodes CASSIGVNTEAFF.

CDR3 sequence (DNA): TGTGCCAGCTCACGGAGACAGGATAACTATGGCTACACCTTC. This codes for CASSRRQDNYGYTF. The V call is TRBV18, the J call TRBJ1-2, with a possible D match to TRBD1 (6 bases). From germline, CDR1 is KGHSH and CDR2 LQKENI. V was trimmed by 4 bases and J by 1 base, leaving 10 bases between them. The CDR3 has 14 amino acids.

The V and J genes are TRBV5-1 and TRBJ2-2, with a weak D call TRBD1 (5 bases). V was pared by 4 bases and J by 3 bases, with 7 bases between. Germline V gene lookup returns CDR1 SGHRS and CDR2 YFSETQ. The CDR3 runs 13 residues. CDR3 residues: CASSLTDTGELFF. In nucleotides, the CDR3 is TGCGCCAGCAGCCTGACAGACACCGGGGAGCTGTTTTTT. Full variable domain (missing parts from reference TRBV5-1 and TRBJ2-2): KAGVTQTPRYLIKTRGQQVTLSCSPISGHRSVSWYQQTPGQGLQFLFEYFSETQRNKGNFPGRFSGRQFSNSRSEMNVSTLELGDSALYLCASSLTDTGELFFGEGSRLTVL.

This clone was observed a single time. The chain recombines TRBV20-1 with TRBJ1-5; TRBD1 aligns across 7 bases. This CDR3 is built from 15 residues. The germline gives CDR1 DFQATT, CDR2 SNEGSKA (reference sequence). V dropped 5 bases and J dropped 2; count of bases not matched to a gene: 9. DNA of the CDR3: TGCAGTGCTCGTGACACAGGGGACGGCAATCAGCCCCAGCATTTT. This translates into CSARDTGDGNQPQHF.

The V call is TRBV7-9, the J call TRBJ1-1, with D unclear. CDR1 is SEHNR and CDR2 is FQNEAQ in the germline V gene (reference sequence). Between the trimmed V and J ends, which lost 4 bases and 2 bases, there was a span of 11 bases. The CDR3 loop spans 14 amino acids. This CDR3 is CASSSRAYNTEAFF. The CDR3 DNA reads as TGTGCCAGCAGCTCGAGGGCTTATAACACTGAAGCTTTCTTT.

This chain links TRBV10-3 with TRBJ1-4; TRBD1 aligns across 8 bases. The CDR3 has 14 amino acids. With 6 bases clipped from V and 8 bases from J, the junction kept 8 bases outside the gene matches. The germline CDR1 and CDR2 sequences are ENHRY and SYGVKD. CDR3 protein: CAISLGQGGEKLFF. The CDR3 nucleotides are TGTGCCATCAGCCTAGGACAGGGCGGAGAAAAACTGTTTTTT.

This rearrangement joins TRBV5-6 to TRBJ1-2; 9 nucleotides match TRBD1. Losses at the gene ends were 3 bases for V and 4 bases for J; bases not matched to a gene: 10. This CDR3 has 16 amino acids. Per the germline V gene, CDR1 is SGHDT and CDR2 is YYEEEE. The CDR3 nucleotides are TGTGCCAGCAGCTCGGACAGGGGTTCCCTTGTCTATGGCTACACCTTC. Amino acid sequence: CASSSDRGSLVYGYTF. Variable domain in full (rest from reference TRBV5-6 and TRBJ1-2): DAGVTQSPTHLIKTRGQQVTLRCSPKSGHDTVSWYQQALGQGPQFIFQYYEEEERQRGNFPDRFSGHQFPNYSSELNVNALLLGDSALYLCASSSDRGSLVYGYTFGSGTRLTVV.

This clone was recorded only once. The chain links TRBV7-9 to TRBJ1-1, with TRBD1 matching over 9 bases. The germline gives CDR1 SEHNR, CDR2 FQNEAQ (reference sequence). The V and J ends lost 5 bases and 1 base, in that order; junction bases with no gene match: 5. The CDR3 runs 15 residues. The CDR3 loop reads CASSQPTGGNTEAFF. The DNA for the CDR3 is TGTGCCAGCAGCCAGCCGACAGGGGGGAACACTGAAGCTTTCTTT.

This clone has just one count. J is TRBJ2-1 and V is TRBV27, with a weak D call TRBD2 (7 bases). CDR3 length equals 15 residues. V was cut by 7 bases and J by 6 bases, with 19 bases left in between. Germline values: CDR1 MNHEY, CDR2 SMNVEV (reference sequence). The CDR3 DNA sequence: TGTGCCAGCAATATGCGGGGGCTACCACTCAATGAGCAGTTCTTC. Protein: CASNMRGLPLNEQFF.

V and J are TRBV3-1 (or the pseudogene TRBV3-2) and TRBJ2-1; 8 positions match TRBD1. The germline gives CDR1 LGHDT, CDR2 YNNKEL (reference sequence). The J segment lost 5 bases and the V segment lost 9 bases, leaving 12 bases of the junction unmatched. The CDR3 is 15 amino acids. The CDR3 DNA sequence: TGTGCCAGATACTTTAGACAGGGGAACCACAATGAGCAGTTCTTC. Protein sequence: CARYFRQGNHNEQFF.

The V call is TRBV7-8, the J call TRBJ2-2; 9 bases are a match to TRBD1. Germline V gene sequence: CDR1 SGHVS, CDR2 FQNEAQ. Unmatched junction bases numbered 4, after V lost 1 base and J lost 1 base. This CDR3 has 17 amino acids. Here the CDR3 reads CASSLGGDRVNTGELFF. The DNA of the CDR3 is TGTGCCAGCAGCTTAGGGGGGGACAGGGTGAACACCGGGGAGCTGTTTTTT.

The V and J genes are TRBV11-1 and TRBJ2-2; 8 bases agree with TRBD1. Germline V gene data show CDR1 as SGHAT and CDR2 as FQDESV (reference sequence). The CDR3 covers 15 residues. V lost 6 bases and J lost 1; bases outside the gene matches: 4. The CDR3 here is CASSSDRVNTGELFF. The CDR3 nucleotides are TGTGCCAGCAGTTCGGACAGGGTGAACACCGGGGAGCTGTTTTTT.

This clone was detected only a few times. The rearrangement links TRBV30 to TRBJ2-5, with TRBD2 as a possible D gene (5 bases). The length of the CDR3 is 14 residues. Germline CDR1 GTSNPN, CDR2 SVGIG (reference sequence). The V end was cut by 2 bases, the J end by 7 bases, with 17 bases between. The CDR3 nucleotides are TGTGCCTGGAGTCAGACTCGGACTGCCGGGACCCAGTACTTC. This translates into CAWSQTRTAGTQYF.

The chain is built from TRBV29-1 and TRBJ2-4, with TRBD1 matching 9 bases. Germline lookup yields CDR1 SQVTM and CDR2 ANQGSEA. This CDR3 is 14 amino acids long. V gave up 6 bases and J gave up 1 base; unmatched junction bases: 4. CDR3 amino acids: CSVKTGGAKNIQYF. The CDR3 bases are TGCAGCGTCAAAACAGGGGGCGCCAAAAACATTCAGTACTTC.

The gene calls are TRBV6-5 and TRBJ2-7, with TRBD1 matching 10 bases. The ends lost 6 bases at V and 4 bases at J; junction bases unmatched: 6. The CDR3 is made up of 14 amino acids. Germline V lookup: CDR1 MNHEY, CDR2 SVGAGI. This CDR3 reads CASSRDRGGYEQYF. CDR3 sequence (DNA): TGTGCCAGCAGCCGGGACAGGGGTGGGTACGAGCAGTACTTC.

The chain uses TRBV5-6 and TRBJ1-6, with 10 bases that match TRBD1. The germline gives CDR1 SGHDT, CDR2 YYEEEE. Losses at the gene ends were 2 bases for V and 0 bases for J; bases not matched to a gene: 8. This CDR3 has 19 amino acids. CDR3 nucleotide sequence: TGTGCCAGCAGCTTTGGACAGGGGGGATTAAGCTCCTATAATTCACCCCTCCACTTT. Translation: CASSFGQGGLSSYNSPLHF.

The V and J genes are TRBV6-5 and TRBJ1-2; 8 nucleotides align to TRBD1. Germline V CDR1 and CDR2: MNHEY, SVGAGI. CDR3 length: 15 amino acids. With V trimmed by 0 bases and J by 4 bases, 4 bases remained unmatched. Written as DNA, the CDR3 is TGTGCCAGCAGTTACTCGGGACAGGAAAGCTATGGCTACACCTTC. Its protein product is CASSYSGQESYGYTF.

The chain recombines TRBV2 with TRBJ1-2; the D is unclear. Germline CDR1 SNHLY, CDR2 FYNNEI. V was cut by 6 bases and J by 5 bases, with 10 bases left in between. The CDR3 runs 12 residues. Here the CDR3 reads CASRELSYGYTF. In DNA, the CDR3 is TGTGCCAGCAGGGAACTGTCGTATGGCTACACCTTC. Complete variable domain (other parts from reference TRBV2 and TRBJ1-2): EPEVTQTPSHQVTQMGQEVILRCVPISNHLYFYWYRQILGQKVEFLVSFYNNEISEKSEIFDDQFSVERPDGSNFTLKIRSTKLEDSAMYFCASRELSYGYTFGSGTRLTVV.

The J gene is TRBJ2-1, the V gene TRBV20-1; D gene uncertain. Germline CDR1 and CDR2: DFQATT and SNEGSKA (reference sequence). V was pared by 4 bases and J by 2 bases, with 9 bases between. The CDR3 is 13 amino acids. The CDR3 nucleotides read TGCAGTGCTACTGACCCCACCTACAATGAGCAGTTCTTC. Residues: CSATDPTYNEQFF.

J is TRBJ2-5 and V is TRBV2; TRBD1 aligns across 8 bases. The trim removed 5 bases at V and 4 bases at J, leaving 6 bases unmatched. The germline V gene encodes CDR1 SNHLY and CDR2 FYNNEI. CDR3 size: 14 residues. CDR3 sequence (DNA): TGTGCCAGCAGTACGGACAGGGAGAGAGAGACCCAGTACTTC. It encodes CASSTDRERETQYF.

The rearrangement uses TRBV12-3 or TRBV12-4 and TRBJ1-1; tentative D call: TRBD1 (6 bases). There are 13 residues in the CDR3. With 6 bases removed from V and 4 bases from J, the gap between germline ends came to 12 bases. DNA for the CDR3: TGTGCCAGCAGAGAACAGGGACCCACTGAAGCTTTCTTT. Its translation: CASREQGPTEAFF.

This clone was detected a few times. The gene calls are TRBV19 and TRBJ1-4, with D tentatively TRBD1 (6 bases). The CDR3 is 15 amino acids. Trimming removed 7 bases from V and 4 bases from J, with 16 bases in between. Germline V gene data show CDR1 as LNHDA and CDR2 as SQIVND (reference sequence). CDR3 nucleotides: TGTGCCAGTACCCAAACAGGGTTATTTAATGAAAAACTGTTTTTT. It specifies CASTQTGLFNEKLFF.

The V call is TRBV24-1, the J call TRBJ1-1, with a tentative D call TRBD1 (6 bases). The CDR3 spans 13 residues. V was trimmed by 5 bases and J by 3 bases, leaving 9 bases between them. CDR1 and CDR2 from the germline V gene are KGHDR and SFDVKD. CDR3 sequence (DNA): TGTGCCACCAGTGCAGGGGAGTACACTGAAGCTTTCTTT. It codes for CATSAGEYTEAFF.

The chain combines TRBV5-1 with TRBJ2-2, with 9 bases matching TRBD1. The V segment lost 4 bases and the J segment 5 bases; nucleotides outside the gene matches: 9. Per germline, CDR1 SGHRS and CDR2 YFSETQ. This CDR3 has 16 residues. CDR3 DNA: TGCGCCAGCAGCCCACAGGGGGCTGCGAGAACCGGGGAGCTGTTTTTT. Translating gives CASSPQGAARTGELFF.